This T cell receptor (beta chain) was sequenced for a study of CD8 T cells in ankylosing spondylitis. Findings and caveats of the study: A TCR beta motif of under 10 highly homologous variants appeared characteristic of ankylosing spondylitis blood. Disease-linked clones proved CD8+ and comparatively uncommon in peripheral blood. Researchers reportedly found disease-linked clones significantly enriched in matched ankylosing spondylitis synovial fluid.

Using quantitative 5'-RACE with molecular barcodes, the authors made TCR beta libraries. MiXCR was run by TCRdb on the 5' RACE reads, yielding one entry per CDR3 protein. This sample has some 200,000 distinct CDR3 sequences; roughly 24% occur once, and the top ten carry under 8%. The germline V gene encodes CDR1 KGHSH and CDR2 LQKENI. The ends were cut back, 3 bases at V and 5 bases at J, with 5 bases in the middle. This CDR3 spans 12 amino acids. Only one count was recorded for this clonotype. The antigen is unknown. The rearrangement links TRBV18 to TRBJ2-4, with D unclear. The TCR comes from a male donor with ankylosing spondylitis or in good health (not recorded which). Specimen: blood, either unsorted or a sorted T cell fraction (not recorded which). The CDR3 region is CASSPDQNIQYF. As DNA, the CDR3 is TGTGCCAGCTCACCGGACCAAAACATTCAGTACTTC.